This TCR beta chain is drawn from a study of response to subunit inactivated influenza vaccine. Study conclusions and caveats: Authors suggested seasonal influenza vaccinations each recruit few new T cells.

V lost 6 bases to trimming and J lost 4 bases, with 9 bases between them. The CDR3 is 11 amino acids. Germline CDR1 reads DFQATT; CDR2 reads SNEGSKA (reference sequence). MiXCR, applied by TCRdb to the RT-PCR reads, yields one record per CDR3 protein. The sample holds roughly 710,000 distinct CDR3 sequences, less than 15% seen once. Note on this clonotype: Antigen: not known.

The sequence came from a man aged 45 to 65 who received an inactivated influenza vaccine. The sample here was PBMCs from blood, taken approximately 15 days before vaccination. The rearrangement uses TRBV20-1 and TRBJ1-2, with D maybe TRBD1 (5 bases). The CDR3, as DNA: TGCAGTGCACGAGACAGCTATGGCTACACCTTC. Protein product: CSARDSYGYTF.